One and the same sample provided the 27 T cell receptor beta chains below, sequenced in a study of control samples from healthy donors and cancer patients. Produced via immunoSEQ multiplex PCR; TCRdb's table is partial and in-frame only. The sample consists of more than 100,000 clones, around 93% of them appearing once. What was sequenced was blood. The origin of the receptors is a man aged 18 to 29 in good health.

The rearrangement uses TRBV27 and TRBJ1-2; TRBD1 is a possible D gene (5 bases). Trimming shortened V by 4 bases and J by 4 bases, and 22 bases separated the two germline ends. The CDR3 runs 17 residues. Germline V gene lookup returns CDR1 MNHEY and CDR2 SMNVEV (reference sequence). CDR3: CASSSAGTASSVYGYTF. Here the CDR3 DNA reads TGTGCCAGCAGTTCAGCCGGGACGGCCTCTTCCGTCTATGGCTACACCTTC.

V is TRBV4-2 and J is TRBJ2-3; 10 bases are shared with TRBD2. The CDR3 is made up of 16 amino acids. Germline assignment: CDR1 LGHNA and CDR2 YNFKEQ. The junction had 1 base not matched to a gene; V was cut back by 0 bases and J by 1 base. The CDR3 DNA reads TGTGCCAGCAGCCAAGATCTAGCGGGGGGCACAGATACGCAGTATTTT. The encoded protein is CASSQDLAGGTDTQYF.

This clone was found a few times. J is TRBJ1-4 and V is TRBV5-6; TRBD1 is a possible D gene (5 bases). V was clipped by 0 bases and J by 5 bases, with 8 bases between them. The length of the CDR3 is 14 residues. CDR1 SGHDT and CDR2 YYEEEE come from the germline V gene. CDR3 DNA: TGTGCCAGCAGCTTGGAAAGGGGCAATGAAAAACTGTTTTTT. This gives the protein CASSLERGNEKLFF.

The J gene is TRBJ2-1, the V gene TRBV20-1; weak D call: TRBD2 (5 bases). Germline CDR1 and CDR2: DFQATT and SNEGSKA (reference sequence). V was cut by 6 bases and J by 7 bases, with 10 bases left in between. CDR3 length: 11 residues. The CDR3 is CSAPGGNEQFF. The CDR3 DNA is TGCAGTGCGCCTGGCGGGAATGAGCAGTTCTTC.

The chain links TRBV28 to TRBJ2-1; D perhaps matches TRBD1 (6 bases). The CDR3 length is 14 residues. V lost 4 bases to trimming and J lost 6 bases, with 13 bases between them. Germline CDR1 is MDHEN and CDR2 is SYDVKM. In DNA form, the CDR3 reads TGTGCCAGCAGTTCCCCCGGGACAATCAATGAGCAGTTCTTC. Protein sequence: CASSSPGTINEQFF.

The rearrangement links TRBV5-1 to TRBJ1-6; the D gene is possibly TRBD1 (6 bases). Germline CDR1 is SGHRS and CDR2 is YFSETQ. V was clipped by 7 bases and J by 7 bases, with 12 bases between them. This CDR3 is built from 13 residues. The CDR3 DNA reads TGCGCCAGCTCTGACAGGCTAAATTCACCCCTCCACTTT. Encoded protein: CASSDRLNSPLHF. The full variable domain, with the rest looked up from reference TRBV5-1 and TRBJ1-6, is KAGVTQTPRYLIKTRGQQVTLSCSPISGHRSVSWYQQTPGQGLQFLFEYFSETQRNKGNFPGRFSGRQFSNSRSEMNVSTLELGDSALYLCASSDRLNSPLHFGNGTRLTVT.

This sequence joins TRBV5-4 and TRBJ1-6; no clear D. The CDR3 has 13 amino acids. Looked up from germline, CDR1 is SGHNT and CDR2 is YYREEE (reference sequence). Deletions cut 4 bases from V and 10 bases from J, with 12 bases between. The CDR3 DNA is TGTGCCAGCAGCCACACTGAGTTGTCACCCCTCCACTTT. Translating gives CASSHTELSPLHF. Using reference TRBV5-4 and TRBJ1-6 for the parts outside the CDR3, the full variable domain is ETGVTQSPTHLIKTRGQQVTLRCSSQSGHNTVSWYQQALGQGPQFIFQYYREEENGRGNFPPRFSGLQFPNYSSELNVNALELDDSALYLCASSHTELSPLHFGNGTRLTVT.

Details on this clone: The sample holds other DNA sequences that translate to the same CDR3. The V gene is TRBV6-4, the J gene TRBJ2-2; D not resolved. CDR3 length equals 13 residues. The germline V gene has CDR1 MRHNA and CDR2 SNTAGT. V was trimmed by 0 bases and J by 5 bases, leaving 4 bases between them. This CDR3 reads CASSDSGTGELFF. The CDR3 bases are TGTGCCAGCAGTGACTCAGGGACCGGGGAGCTGTTTTTT.

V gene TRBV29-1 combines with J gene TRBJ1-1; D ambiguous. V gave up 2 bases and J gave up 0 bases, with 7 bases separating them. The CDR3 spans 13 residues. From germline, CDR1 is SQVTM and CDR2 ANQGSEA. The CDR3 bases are TGCAGCGTTGAATCACGGATGAACACTGAAGCTTTCTTT. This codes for CSVESRMNTEAFF.

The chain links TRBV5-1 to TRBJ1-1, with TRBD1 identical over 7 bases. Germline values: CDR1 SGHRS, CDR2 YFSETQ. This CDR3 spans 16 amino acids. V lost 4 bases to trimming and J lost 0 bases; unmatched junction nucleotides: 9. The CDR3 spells CASSPQLGQLNTEAFF. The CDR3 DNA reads TGCGCCAGCAGCCCTCAACTGGGACAGCTGAACACTGAAGCTTTCTTT.

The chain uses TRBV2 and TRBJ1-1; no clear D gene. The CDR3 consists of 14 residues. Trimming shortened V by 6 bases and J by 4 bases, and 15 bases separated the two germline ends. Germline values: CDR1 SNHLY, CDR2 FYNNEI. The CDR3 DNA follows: TGTGCCAGCAGCAAAAGTAGGGCGGGCACTGAAGCTTTCTTT. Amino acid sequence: CASSKSRAGTEAFF.

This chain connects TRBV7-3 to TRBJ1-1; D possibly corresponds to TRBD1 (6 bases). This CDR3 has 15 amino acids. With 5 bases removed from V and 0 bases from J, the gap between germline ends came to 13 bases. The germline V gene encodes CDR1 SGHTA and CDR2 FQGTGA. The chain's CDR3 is CASSPNRALNTEAFF. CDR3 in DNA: TGTGCCAGCAGCCCGAACAGGGCCTTGAACACTGAAGCTTTCTTT.

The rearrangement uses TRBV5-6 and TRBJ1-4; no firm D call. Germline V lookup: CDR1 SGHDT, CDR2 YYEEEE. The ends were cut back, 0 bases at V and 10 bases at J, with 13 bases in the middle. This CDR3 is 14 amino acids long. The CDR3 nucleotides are TGTGCCAGCAGCTTGGCGGGGTTCGCAGGAAAACTGTTTTTT. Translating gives CASSLAGFAGKLFF.

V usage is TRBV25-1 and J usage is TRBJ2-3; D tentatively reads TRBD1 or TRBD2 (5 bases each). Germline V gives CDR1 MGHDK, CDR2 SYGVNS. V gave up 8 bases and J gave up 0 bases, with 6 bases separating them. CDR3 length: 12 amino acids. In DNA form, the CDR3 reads TGTGCCAGCCGGGACAGCACAGATACGCAGTATTTT. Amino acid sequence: CASRDSTDTQYF.

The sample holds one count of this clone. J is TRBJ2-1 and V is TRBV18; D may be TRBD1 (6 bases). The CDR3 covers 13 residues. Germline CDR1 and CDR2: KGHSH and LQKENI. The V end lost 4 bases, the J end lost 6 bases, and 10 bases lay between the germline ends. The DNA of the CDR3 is TGTGCCAGCTCACGAGGACAGTTCAATGAGCAGTTCTTC. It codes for CASSRGQFNEQFF.

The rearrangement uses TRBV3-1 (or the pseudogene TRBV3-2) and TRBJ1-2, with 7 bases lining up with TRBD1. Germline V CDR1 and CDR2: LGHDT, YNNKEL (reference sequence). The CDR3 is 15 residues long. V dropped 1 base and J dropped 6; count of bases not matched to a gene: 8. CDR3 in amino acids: CASSQGQGKFHGYTF. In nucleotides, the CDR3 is TGTGCCAGCAGCCAAGGACAGGGAAAATTTCATGGCTACACCTTC.

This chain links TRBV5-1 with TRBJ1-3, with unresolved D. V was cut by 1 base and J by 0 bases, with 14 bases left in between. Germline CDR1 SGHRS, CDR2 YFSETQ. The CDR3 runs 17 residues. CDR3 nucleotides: TGCGCCAGCAGCTTGTCGGGTCCGACTACCTCTGGAAACACCATATATTTT. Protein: CASSLSGPTTSGNTIYF.

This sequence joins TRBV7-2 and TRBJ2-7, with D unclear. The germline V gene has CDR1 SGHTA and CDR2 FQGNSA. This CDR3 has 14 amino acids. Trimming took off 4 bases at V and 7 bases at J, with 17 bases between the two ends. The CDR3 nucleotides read TGTGCCAGCAGCTACAATGGGCCGCTTGAAGAGCAGTACTTC. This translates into CASSYNGPLEEQYF. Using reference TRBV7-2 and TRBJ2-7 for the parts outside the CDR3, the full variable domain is GAGVSQSPSNKVTEKGKDVELRCDPISGHTALYWYRQSLGQGLEFLIYFQGNSAPDKSGLPSDRFSAERTGGSVSTLTIQRTQQEDSAVYLCASSYNGPLEEQYFGPGTRLTVT.

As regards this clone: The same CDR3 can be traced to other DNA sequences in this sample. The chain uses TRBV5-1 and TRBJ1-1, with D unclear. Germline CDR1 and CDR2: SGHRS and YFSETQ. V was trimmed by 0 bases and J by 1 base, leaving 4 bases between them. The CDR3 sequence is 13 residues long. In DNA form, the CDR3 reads TGCGCCAGCAGCTTGGCAGGGAACACTGAAGCTTTCTTT. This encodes CASSLAGNTEAFF.

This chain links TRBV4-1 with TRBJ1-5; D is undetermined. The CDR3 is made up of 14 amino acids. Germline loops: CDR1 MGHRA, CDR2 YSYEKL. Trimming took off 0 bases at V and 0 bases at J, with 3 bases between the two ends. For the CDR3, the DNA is TGCGCCAGCAGCCAAGACAGTAGCAATCAGCCCCAGCATTTT. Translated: CASSQDSSNQPQHF.

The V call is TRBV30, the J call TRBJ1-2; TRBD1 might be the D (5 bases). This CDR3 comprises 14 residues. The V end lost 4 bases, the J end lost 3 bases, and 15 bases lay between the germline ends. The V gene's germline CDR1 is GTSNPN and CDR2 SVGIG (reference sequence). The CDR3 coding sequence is TGTGCCTGGACTGGGTGGGGGGACCACTATGGCTACACCTTC. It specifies CAWTGWGDHYGYTF.

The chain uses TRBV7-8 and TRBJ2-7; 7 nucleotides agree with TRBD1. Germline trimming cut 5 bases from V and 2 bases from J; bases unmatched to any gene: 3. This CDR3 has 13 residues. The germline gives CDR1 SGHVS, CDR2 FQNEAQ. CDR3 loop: CASSTDRAYEQYF. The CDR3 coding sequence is TGTGCCAGCAGCACCGACAGGGCCTACGAGCAGTACTTC.

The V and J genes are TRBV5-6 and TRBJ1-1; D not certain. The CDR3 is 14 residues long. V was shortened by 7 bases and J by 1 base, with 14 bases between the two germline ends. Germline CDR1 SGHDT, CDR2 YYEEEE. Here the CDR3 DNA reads TGTGCCAGCGGCCGAGGTCCGGCGAACACTGAAGCTTTCTTT. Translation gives CASGRGPANTEAFF.

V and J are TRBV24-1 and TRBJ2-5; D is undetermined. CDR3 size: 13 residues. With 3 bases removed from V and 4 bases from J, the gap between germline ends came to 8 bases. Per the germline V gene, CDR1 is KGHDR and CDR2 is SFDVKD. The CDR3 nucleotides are TGTGCCACCAGTGATGGAGCCACAGAGACCCAGTACTTC. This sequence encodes CATSDGATETQYF.

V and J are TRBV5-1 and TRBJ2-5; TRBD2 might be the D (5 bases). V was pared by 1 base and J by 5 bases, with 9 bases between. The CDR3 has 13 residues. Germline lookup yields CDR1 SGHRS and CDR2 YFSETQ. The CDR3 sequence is CASSLKREETQYF. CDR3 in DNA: TGCGCCAGCAGCTTGAAAAGGGAGGAGACCCAGTACTTC.

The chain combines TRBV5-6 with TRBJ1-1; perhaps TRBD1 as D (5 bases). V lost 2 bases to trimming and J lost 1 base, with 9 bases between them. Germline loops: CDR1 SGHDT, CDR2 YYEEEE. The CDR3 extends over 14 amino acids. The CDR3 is CASSFRQTNTEAFF. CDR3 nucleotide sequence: TGTGCCAGCAGCTTTCGACAGACGAACACTGAAGCTTTCTTT.

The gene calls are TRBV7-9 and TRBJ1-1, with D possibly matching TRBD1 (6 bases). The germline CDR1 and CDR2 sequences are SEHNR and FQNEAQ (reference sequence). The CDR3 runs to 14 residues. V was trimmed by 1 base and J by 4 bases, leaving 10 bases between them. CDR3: CASSLELDSTEAFF. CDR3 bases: TGTGCCAGCAGCTTAGAATTGGACAGCACTGAAGCTTTCTTT.